This is a list of T cell receptor beta chains from one sample in a study of tumor-infiltrating lymphocytes in primary liver carcinoma. In TCRdb, the multiplex PCR reads were re-called with MiXCR into one record per CDR3 protein. The repertoire consists of hundreds of thousands of distinct CDR3 sequences, with 50% to 60% occurring once and the leading ten covering 17%. Material: peripheral blood. The source of these receptors is a woman aged 25-40 years with primary liver carcinoma and hepatitis B virus infection. The CDR3 runs from the conserved cysteine through the conserved F or W. The order of the fields is J gene, D gene, V gene, clone size, CDR3 DNA, CDR3 protein. D genes are given only for firm matches. The listing skips clone size in some rows; elsewhere it reads once, few, many or a size class.

>TRBJ1-1|TRBD1|TRBV6-5|many
TGTGCCAGCAACCGGGACAGGAACACTGAAGCTTTCTTT
CASNRDRNTEAFF
>TRBJ1-2|-|TRBV6-2/TRBV6-3|-
TGTGCCAGCAGCCCGAGGTGGGGCCGAAGCTATGGCTACACCTTC
CASSPRWGRSYGYTF
>TRBJ2-5|TRBD2|TRBV29-1|-
TGCAGCGTTGGGGGTGGGAGGGCCTGGGAGACCCAGTACTTC
CSVGGGRAWETQYF
>TRBJ2-1|TRBD2|TRBV6-2/TRBV6-3|few
TGTGCCAGCAGTTACTCGGTGACTAGCGAAGAAAATGAGCGGTTCTTC
CASSYSVTSEENERFF
>TRBJ2-5|-|TRBV4-1|many
TGCGCCAGCAGCCAAGATCAGGGTCTGTGGACCCAGTACTTC
CASSQDQGLWTQYF
>TRBJ2-5|-|TRBV11-1|many
TGTGCCAGCAGCTTAGCGCCCGGGAAAGGAGAGACCCAGTACTTC
CASSLAPGKGETQYF
>TRBJ1-6|TRBD1|TRBV11-3|once
TGTGACAGCAGCCTAACAGGGGGGGAACACCACTTT
CDSSLTGGEHHF
>TRBJ1-1|-|TRBV6-6|-
TGTGCCAGCAGTTACTTCATGAACACTGAAGCTTTCTTT
CASSYFMNTEAFF
>TRBJ2-7|TRBD1|TRBV6-5|many
TGTGCCAGCAGCTCCGGACAGGGCCGGCGGTCCGAGCAGTACTTC
CASSSGQGRRSEQYF
>TRBJ1-5|TRBD1|TRBV12-3/TRBV12-4|many
TGTGCCAGCAGTCCCCCGGGACAGGGCCTCAATCAGCCCCAGCATTTT
CASSPPGQGLNQPQHF
>TRBJ2-2|-|TRBV29-1|many
TGCAGCATTCAGGACAGGAACACCGGGGAGCTGTTTTTT
CSIQDRNTGELFF
>TRBJ1-1|-|TRBV6-5|once
TGTGCCAGCAGTTATCCAGGGCGTCTGAGAACTGAAGCTTTCTTT
CASSYPGRLRTEAFF
>TRBJ2-7|-|TRBV11-2|-
TGTGTCAGCAGCTTAGCCGGGCTGTACAGCGAGCAGTACTTC
CVSSLAGLYSEQYF
>TRBJ2-7|-|TRBV29-1|-
TGCAGCGTTGGTAACACAGGGTGGGGGGTCTACGAGCAGTACTTC
CSVGNTGWGVYEQYF
>TRBJ2-7|TRBD2|TRBV28|once
TGTGCCAGCAGTTTTCCCATGTCGGGGGAGGGAGGAAAAAACGAGCAGTACTTC
CASSFPMSGEGGKNEQYF
>TRBJ2-5|TRBD2|TRBV12-3/TRBV12-4|-
TGTGCCAGCAGCCACACTCTAGCGGGAGAAGAGACCCAGTACTTC
CASSHTLAGEETQYF
>TRBJ2-7|-|TRBV6-1|few
TGTGCCGGCGGTCCCGACACCATCCAGGAGCAGTACTTC
CAGGPDTIQEQYF
>TRBJ1-2|-|TRBV5-5|many
TGTGCCAGCAGCAGGCTCGGGGAGGGCTACACCTTC
CASSRLGEGYTF
>TRBJ1-3|-|TRBV5-5|-
TGTGCCAGCAGCTTATTGGGGATCGGTGAGGGAAACACCATACATTTT
CASSLLGIGEGNTIHF
>TRBJ2-5|TRBD2|TRBV29-1|-
TGCGGCGTCGGGACGGGGGGTGGAGAGACCCAGTACTTC
CGVGTGGGETQYF
>TRBJ2-6|-|TRBV12-2|few
TGTGCAAGTCGCGACCCCACGGGACAGTACAAATCTGGGGCCAACGTCCTGACTTTC
CASRDPTGQYKSGANVLTF
>TRBJ1-4|-|TRBV11-2|-
TGTGCCAGCAACTTAGCCGGGGGGGATACTGAAAAACTGTTTTTT
CASNLAGGDTEKLFF
>TRBJ2-2|-|TRBV7-3|-
TGTGCCAGCAGCAAACTCCCTCTAGCGTCGAACACCGGGGAGCTGTTTTTT
CASSKLPLASNTGELFF
>TRBJ1-1|TRBD1|TRBV11-2|-
TGTGCCTGCAGCCAAATATGGGGACAGATCACTGAAGCTTTCTTT
CACSQIWGQITEAFF
>TRBJ2-5|-|TRBV7-9|-
TGTGCCAGTAGCTTGGGACTTCCCCCCGAGACCCAGTACTTC
CASSLGLPPETQYF
>TRBJ1-2|-|TRBV6-5|-
TGTACCAGCAGTTACTCGAGGCCAGGGCGGTCGCTTTACTATGGCTACACCTTC
CTSSYSRPGRSLYYGYTF
>TRBJ2-5|-|TRBV6-2/TRBV6-3|many
TGTGCCAGCAGTTACAGGGGAGAGACCCAGTACTTC
CASSYRGETQYF
>TRBJ1-1|-|TRBV12-3/TRBV12-4|many
TGTGCCAGCAGTTTAGCGGGGGGGAGTGGCCCTGAAGCTTTCTTT
CASSLAGGSGPEAFF
>TRBJ1-5|-|TRBV10-3|-
TGTGCCATCAGTGAAGAGAACCCTAGCACAGATACGCAGCATTTT
CAISEENPSTDTQHF
>TRBJ2-7|-|TRBV5-6|-
TGTGCCAGCAGCTTGGGCACAGTTTCCTACGAGCAGTACTTC
CASSLGTVSYEQYF
>TRBJ1-5|-|TRBV6-5|-
TGTGCCAGCAGTTTGGGGCCCTCGGGGTTAGGTCAGTCCCAGCATTTT
CASSLGPSGLGQSQHF
>TRBJ2-5|TRBD1|TRBV11-2|-
TGTGCTAGCAACCAGGACAGGTCTAGGCAAGAGACCCAGTACTTC
CASNQDRSRQETQYF
>TRBJ2-7|-|TRBV11-2|-
TGTGCCAGCAGTTTCAGGGACACGAATTACGAGCAGTACTTC
CASSFRDTNYEQYF
>TRBJ2-5|TRBD2|TRBV12-3/TRBV12-4|-
TGTGCCAGCAGTTTTACCCCGGGACTAGTCCCAGGGACCAAGTACTTC
CASSFTPGLVPGTKYF
>TRBJ1-1|-|TRBV12-3/TRBV12-4|few
TGTGCCAGCACTCGACGGGGTTTAACGACTGAAGCTTTCTTT
CASTRRGLTTEAFF
>TRBJ2-1|TRBD2|TRBV11-1|once
TGTGCCAGTAGCCTGACTAGCGGGACGGTTCCGGAGCAGTTCTTC
CASSLTSGTVPEQFF
>TRBJ1-6|-|TRBV4-1|-
TGCGCCAGCAGCCACCTAGGGAGAGGTGGTTCACCCCTCCACTTT
CASSHLGRGGSPLHF
>TRBJ2-1|TRBD2|TRBV12-3/TRBV12-4|-
TGTGCCAGCAGTCCCGTTGTGGCGGGAGCCGGCAATGAGCAGTTCTTC
CASSPVVAGAGNEQFF
>TRBJ1-5|-|TRBV5-1|-
TGCGCCAGCAGCTTGGCAAAGGGACAGCCCCAGCATTTT
CASSLAKGQPQHF
>TRBJ2-2|TRBD1|TRBV29-1|-
TGCGGCGTAGAGACAGGGGATGTGATCGGGGAGCTGTTTTTT
CGVETGDVIGELFF
>TRBJ1-5|-|TRBV5-6|few
TGTGCCAGCAGCTTCGGGACCTCCATGGCCCAGCATTTT
CASSFGTSMAQHF
>TRBJ2-3|TRBD2|TRBV4-2|-
TGTGCCAGCAGCCGTACTATAGCGGGAGGGGACACAGATACGCAGTATTTT
CASSRTIAGGDTDTQYF
>TRBJ1-3|-|TRBV12-3/TRBV12-4|many
TGTGCCACATTTCGGGGAGGGGAAGGAAACACCATATATTTT
CATFRGGEGNTIYF
>TRBJ2-7|TRBD1|TRBV6-6|once
TGTGGCAGCACACAGGGGGCACGTCTCTCCTGCGAGCAGTACTTC
CGSTQGARLSCEQYF
>TRBJ2-2|-|TRBV11-2|once
TGTGCCAGCAAGGCGGGTCTAGAGACCGGGGAGCTCTTTTTT
CASKAGLETGELFF